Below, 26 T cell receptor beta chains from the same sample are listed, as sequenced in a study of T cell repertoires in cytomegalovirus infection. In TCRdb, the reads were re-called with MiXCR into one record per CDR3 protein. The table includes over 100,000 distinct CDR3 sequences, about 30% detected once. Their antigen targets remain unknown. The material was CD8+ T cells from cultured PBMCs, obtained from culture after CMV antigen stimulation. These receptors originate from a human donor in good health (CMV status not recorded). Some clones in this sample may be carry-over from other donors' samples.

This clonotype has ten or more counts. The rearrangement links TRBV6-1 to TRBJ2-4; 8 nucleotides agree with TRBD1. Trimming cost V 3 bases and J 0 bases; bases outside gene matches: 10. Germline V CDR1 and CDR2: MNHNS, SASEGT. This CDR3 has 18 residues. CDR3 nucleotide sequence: TGTGCCAGCAGTGATTTTACCGGGACAGGCCTAGCCAAAAACATTCAGTACTTC. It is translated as CASSDFTGTGLAKNIQYF.

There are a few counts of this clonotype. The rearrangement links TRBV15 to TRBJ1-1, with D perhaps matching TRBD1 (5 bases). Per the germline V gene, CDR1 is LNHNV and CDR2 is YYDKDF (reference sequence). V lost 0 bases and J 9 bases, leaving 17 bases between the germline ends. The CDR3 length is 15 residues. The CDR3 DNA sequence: TGTGCCACCAGCAGAGAGGGGACCCCACATCGACAAGCTTTCTTT. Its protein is CATSREGTPHRQAFF. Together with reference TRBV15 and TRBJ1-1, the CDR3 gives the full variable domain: DAMVIQNPRYQVTQFGKPVTLSCSQTLNHNVMYWYQQKSSQAPKLLFHYYDKDFNNEADTPDNFQSRRPNTSFCFLDIRSPGLGDTAMYLCATSREGTPHRQAFFGQGTRLTVV.

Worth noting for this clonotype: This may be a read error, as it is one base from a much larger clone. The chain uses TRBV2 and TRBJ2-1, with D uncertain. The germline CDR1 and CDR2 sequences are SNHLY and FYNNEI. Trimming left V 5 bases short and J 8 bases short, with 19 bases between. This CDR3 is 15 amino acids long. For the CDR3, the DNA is TGTGCCAGCAGTTACTCCGGGCCTAGTACCCATGAGCAGTTCTTC. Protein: CASSYSGPSTHEQFF.

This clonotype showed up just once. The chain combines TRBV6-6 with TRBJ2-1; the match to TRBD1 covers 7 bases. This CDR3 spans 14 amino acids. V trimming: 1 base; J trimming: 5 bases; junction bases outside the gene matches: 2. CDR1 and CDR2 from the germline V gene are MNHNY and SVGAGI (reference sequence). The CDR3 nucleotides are TGTGCCAGCAGTTACTACCAGGGGGACAATGAGCAGTTCTTC. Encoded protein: CASSYYQGDNEQFF.

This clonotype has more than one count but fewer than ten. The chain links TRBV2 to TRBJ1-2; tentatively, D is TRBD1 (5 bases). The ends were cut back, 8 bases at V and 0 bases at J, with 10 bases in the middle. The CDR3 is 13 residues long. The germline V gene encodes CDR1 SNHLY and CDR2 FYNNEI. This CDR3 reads CASGTGSNYGYTF. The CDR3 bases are TGTGCCAGCGGCACAGGTTCTAACTATGGCTACACCTTC.

The CDR3 region has the DNA TGTGCCAGCAGTAGCAGGGGGCGCACTGAAAAACTGTTTTTT. Translation: CASSSRGRTEKLFF. This chain joins TRBV27 and TRBJ1-4; TRBD1 aligns across 8 bases. Germline CDR1 and CDR2: MNHEY and SMNVEV (reference sequence). Unmatched junction bases numbered 6, after V lost 5 bases and J lost 7 bases. The CDR3 is 14 amino acids.

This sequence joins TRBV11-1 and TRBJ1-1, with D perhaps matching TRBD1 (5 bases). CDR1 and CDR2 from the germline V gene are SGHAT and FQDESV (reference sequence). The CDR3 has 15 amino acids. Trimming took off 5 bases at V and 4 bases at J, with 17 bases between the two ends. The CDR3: CASSDARGVITEAFF. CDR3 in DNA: TGTGCCAGCAGCGACGCAAGAGGGGTCATCACTGAAGCTTTCTTT. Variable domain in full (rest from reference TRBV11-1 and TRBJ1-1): EAEVAQSPRYKITEKSQAVAFWCDPISGHATLYWYRQILGQGPELLVQFQDESVVDDSQLPKDRFSAERLKGVDSTLKIQPAELGDSAMYLCASSDARGVITEAFFGQGTRLTVV.

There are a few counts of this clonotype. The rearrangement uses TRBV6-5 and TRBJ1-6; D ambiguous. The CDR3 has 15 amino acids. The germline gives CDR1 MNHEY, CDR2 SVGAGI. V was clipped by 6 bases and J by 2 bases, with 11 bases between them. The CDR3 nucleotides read TGTGCCAGCAGGGCATCCGGACCCTATAATTCACCCCTCCACTTT. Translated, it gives CASRASGPYNSPLHF.

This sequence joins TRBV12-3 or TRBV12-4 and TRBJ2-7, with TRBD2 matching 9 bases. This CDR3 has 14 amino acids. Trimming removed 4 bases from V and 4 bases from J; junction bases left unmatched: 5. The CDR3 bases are TGTGCCAGCAGTTCCGGCGGGGGGGGGTACGAGCAGTACTTC. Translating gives CASSSGGGGYEQYF.

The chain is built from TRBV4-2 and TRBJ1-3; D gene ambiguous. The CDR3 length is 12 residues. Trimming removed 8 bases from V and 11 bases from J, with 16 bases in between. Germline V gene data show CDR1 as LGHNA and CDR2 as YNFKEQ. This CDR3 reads CASCSLQGSIYF. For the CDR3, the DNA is TGTGCCAGCTGCTCACTTCAAGGGTCCATATATTTT.

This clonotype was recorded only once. In DNA form, the CDR3 reads TGCGCCAGCAGCTTGGGGGGAGGACTAAGCTCCTACGAGCAGTACTTC. The encoded protein is CASSLGGGLSSYEQYF. The chain is built from TRBV5-1 and TRBJ2-7, with a tentative D call TRBD2 (6 bases). Germline V lookup: CDR1 SGHRS, CDR2 YFSETQ. V was trimmed by 0 bases and J by 0 bases, leaving 13 bases between them. The CDR3 has 16 amino acids.

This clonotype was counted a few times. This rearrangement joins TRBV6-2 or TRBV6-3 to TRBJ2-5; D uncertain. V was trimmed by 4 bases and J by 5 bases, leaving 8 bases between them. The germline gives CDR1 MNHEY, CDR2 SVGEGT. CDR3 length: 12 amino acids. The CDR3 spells CASSFPSETQYF. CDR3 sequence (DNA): TGTGCCAGCAGTTTTCCCTCGGAGACCCAGTACTTC.

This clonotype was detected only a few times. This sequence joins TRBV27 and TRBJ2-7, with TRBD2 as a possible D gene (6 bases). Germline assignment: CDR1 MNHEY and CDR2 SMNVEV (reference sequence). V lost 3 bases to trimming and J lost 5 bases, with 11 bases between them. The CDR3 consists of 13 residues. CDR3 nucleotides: TGTGCCAGCAGTTTCACGGAGGGGAACGAGCAGTACTTC. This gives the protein CASSFTEGNEQYF.

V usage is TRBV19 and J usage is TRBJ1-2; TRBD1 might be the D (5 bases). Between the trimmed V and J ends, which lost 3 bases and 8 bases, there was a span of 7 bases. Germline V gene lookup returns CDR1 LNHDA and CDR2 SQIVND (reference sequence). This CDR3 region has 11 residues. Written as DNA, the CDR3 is TGTGCCAGTAGTATCGGGGCCGGCTACACCTTC. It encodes CASSIGAGYTF.

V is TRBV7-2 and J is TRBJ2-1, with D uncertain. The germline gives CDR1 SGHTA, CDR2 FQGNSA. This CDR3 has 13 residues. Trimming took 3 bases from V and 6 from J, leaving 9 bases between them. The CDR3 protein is CASSLNRVNEQFF. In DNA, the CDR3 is TGTGCCAGCAGCTTGAACCGGGTCAATGAGCAGTTCTTC.

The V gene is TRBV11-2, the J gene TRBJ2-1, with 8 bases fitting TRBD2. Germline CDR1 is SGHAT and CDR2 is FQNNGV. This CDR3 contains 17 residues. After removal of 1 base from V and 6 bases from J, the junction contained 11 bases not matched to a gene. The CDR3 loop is CASSLGVAGFLGNEQFF. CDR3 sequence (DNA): TGTGCCAGCAGCTTAGGAGTAGCGGGGTTCCTGGGCAATGAGCAGTTCTTC. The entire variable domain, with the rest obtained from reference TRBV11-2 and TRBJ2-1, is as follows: EAGVAQSPRYKIIEKRQSVAFWCNPISGHATLYWYQQILGQGPKLLIQFQNNGVVDDSQLPKDRFSAERLKGVDSTLKIQPAKLEDSAVYLCASSLGVAGFLGNEQFFGPGTRLTVL.

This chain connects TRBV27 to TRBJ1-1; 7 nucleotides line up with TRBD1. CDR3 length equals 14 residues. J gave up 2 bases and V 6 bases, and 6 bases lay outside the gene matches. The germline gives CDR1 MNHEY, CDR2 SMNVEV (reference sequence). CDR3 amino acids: CASSTGTVNTEAFF. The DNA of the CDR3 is TGTGCCAGCAGCACGGGGACAGTAAACACTGAAGCTTTCTTT.

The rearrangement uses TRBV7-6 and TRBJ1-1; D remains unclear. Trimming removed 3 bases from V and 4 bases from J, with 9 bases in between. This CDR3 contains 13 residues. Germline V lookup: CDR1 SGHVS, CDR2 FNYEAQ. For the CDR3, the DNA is TGTGCCAGCAGCTTGGGCAGTATCACTGAAGCTTTCTTT. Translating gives CASSLGSITEAFF.

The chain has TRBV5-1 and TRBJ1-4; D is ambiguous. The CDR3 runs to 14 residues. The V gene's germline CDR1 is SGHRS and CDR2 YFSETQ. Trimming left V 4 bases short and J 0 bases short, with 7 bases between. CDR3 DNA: TGCGCCAGCAGCACGGGGACAACTAATGAAAAACTGTTTTTT. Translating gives CASSTGTTNEKLFF.

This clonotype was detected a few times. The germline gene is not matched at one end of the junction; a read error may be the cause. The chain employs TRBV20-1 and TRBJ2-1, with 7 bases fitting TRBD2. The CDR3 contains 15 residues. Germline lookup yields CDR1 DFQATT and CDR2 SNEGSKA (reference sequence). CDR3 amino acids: CSARGPAGAYNEQFF. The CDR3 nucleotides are TGCAGTGCAAGAGGGCCGGCGGGGGCCTACAATGAGCAGTTCTTC.

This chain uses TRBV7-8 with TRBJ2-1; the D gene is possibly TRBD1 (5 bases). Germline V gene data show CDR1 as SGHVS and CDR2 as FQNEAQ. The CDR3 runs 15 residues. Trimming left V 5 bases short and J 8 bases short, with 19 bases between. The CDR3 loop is CASSLSVTGQYEQFF. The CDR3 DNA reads TGTGCCAGCAGCCTAAGCGTTACAGGCCAATATGAGCAGTTCTTC.

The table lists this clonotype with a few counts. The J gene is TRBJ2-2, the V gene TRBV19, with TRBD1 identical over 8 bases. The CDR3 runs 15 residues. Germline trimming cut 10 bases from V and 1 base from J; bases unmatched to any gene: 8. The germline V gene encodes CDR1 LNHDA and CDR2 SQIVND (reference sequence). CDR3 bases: TGTGCCACCCGAAACGGGACAGGGAACACCGGGGAGCTGTTTTTT. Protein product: CATRNGTGNTGELFF. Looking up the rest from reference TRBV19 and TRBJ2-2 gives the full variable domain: DGGITQSPKYLFRKEGQNVTLSCEQNLNHDAMYWYRQDPGQGLRLIYYSQIVNDFQKGDIAEGYSVSREKKESFPLTVTSAQKNPTAFYLCATRNGTGNTGELFFGEGSRLTVL.

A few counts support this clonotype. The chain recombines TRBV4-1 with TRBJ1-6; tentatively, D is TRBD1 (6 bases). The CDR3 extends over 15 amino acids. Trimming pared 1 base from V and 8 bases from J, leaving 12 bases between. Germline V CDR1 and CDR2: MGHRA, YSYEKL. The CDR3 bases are TGCGCCAGCAGCCAAGTTCACAGGGACCATTCACCCCTCCACTTT. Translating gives CASSQVHRDHSPLHF.

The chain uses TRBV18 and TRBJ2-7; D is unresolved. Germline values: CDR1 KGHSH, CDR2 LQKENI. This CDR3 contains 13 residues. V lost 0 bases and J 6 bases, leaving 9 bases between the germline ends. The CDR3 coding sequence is TGTGCCAGCTCACCACCGAGCCGGCCCGAGCAGTACTTC. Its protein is CASSPPSRPEQYF.

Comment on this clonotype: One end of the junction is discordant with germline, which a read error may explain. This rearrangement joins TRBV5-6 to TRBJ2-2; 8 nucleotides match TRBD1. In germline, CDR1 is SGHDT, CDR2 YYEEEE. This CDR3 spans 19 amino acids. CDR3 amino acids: CASSLSLVRQGINTGVLFF. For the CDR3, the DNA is TGTGCCAGCAGCTTGTCACTCGTGCGACAGGGGATCAACACCGGGGTGCTGTTTTTT.

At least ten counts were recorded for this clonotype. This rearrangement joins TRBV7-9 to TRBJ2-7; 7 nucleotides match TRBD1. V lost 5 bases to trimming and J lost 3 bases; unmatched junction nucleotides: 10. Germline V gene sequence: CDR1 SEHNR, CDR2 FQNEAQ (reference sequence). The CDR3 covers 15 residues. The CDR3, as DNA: TGTGCCAGCAGCGACAGCGAGACAGGGAACTACGAGCAGTACTTC. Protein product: CASSDSETGNYEQYF.